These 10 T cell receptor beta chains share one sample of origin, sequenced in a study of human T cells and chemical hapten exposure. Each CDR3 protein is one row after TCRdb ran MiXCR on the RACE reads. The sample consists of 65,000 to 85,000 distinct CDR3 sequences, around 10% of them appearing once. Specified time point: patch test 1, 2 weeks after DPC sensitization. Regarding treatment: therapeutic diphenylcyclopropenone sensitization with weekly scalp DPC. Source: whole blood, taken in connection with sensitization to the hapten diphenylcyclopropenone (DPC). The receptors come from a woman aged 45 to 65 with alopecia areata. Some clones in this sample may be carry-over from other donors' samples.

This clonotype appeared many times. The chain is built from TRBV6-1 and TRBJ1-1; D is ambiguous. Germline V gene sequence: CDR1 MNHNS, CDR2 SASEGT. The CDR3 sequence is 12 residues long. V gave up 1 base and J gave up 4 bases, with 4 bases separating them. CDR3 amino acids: CASSEVVTEAFF. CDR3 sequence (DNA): TGTGCCAGCAGTGAAGTAGTCACTGAAGCTTTCTTT.

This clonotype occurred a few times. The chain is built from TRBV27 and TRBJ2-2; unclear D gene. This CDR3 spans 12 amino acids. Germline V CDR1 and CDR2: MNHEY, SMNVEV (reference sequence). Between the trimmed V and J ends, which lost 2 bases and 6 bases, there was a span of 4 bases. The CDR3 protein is CASSLGPGELFF. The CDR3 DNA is TGTGCCAGCAGTTTAGGACCCGGGGAGCTGTTTTTT.

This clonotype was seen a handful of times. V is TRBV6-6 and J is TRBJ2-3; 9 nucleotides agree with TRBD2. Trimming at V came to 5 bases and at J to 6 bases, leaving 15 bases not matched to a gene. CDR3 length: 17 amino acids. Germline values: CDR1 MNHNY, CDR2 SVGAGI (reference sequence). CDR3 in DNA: TGTGCCAGCAGTCGGGGGACTAGCAGGAGATCCCCGGATACGCAGTATTTT. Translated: CASSRGTSRRSPDTQYF.

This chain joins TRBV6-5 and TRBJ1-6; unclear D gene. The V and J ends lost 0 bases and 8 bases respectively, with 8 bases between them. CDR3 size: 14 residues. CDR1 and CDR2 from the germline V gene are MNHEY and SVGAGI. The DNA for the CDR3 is TGTGCCAGCAGTTACTCGAGGGAGTATTCACCCCTCCACTTT. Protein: CASSYSREYSPLHF.

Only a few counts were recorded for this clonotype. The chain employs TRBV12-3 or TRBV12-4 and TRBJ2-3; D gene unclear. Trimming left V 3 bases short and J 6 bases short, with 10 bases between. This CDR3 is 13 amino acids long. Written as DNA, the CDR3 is TGTGCCAGCAGTTTGCACGGGCTGGATACGCAGTATTTT. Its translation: CASSLHGLDTQYF.

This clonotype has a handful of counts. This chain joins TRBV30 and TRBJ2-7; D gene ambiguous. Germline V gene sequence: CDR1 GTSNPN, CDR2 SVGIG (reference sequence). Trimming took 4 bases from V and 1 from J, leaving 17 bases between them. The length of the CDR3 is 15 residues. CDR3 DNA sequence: TGTGCCTGGACCATGGGCCCCGGCCTTTCCTACGAGCAGTACTTC. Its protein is CAWTMGPGLSYEQYF. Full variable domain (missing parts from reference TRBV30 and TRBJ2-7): SQTIHQWPATLVQPVGSPLSLECTVEGTSNPNLYWYRQAAGRGLQLLFYSVGIGQISSEVPQNLSASRPQDRQFILSSKKLLLSDSGFYLCAWTMGPGLSYEQYFGPGTRLTVT.

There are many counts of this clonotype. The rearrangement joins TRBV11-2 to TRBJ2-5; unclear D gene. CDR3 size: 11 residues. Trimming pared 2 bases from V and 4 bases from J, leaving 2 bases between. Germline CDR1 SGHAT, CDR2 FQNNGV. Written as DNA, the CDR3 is TGTGCCAGCAGCTTATTAGAGACCCAGTACTTC. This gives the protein CASSLLETQYF.

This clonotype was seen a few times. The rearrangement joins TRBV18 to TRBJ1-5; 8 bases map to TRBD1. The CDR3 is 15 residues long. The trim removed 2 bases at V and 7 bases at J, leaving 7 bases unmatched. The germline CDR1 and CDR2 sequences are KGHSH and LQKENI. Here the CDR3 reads CASSPRQGAVQPQHF. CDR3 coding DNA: TGTGCCAGCTCACCAAGGCAGGGGGCCGTACAGCCCCAGCATTTT.

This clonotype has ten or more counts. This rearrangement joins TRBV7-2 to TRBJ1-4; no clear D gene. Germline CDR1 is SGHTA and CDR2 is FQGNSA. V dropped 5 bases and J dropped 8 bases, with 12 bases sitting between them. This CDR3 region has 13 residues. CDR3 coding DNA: TGTGCCAGCAGCAGGAAAGGGCGGGAAAAACTGTTTTTT. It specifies CASSRKGREKLFF.

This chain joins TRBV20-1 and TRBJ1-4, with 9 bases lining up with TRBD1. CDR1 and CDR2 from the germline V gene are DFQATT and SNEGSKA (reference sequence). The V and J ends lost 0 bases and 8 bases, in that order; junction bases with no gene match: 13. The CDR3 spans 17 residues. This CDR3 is CSARDDLRDRVGEKLFF. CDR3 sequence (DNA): TGCAGTGCTAGAGATGATCTCCGGGACAGGGTCGGGGAAAAACTGTTTTTT.